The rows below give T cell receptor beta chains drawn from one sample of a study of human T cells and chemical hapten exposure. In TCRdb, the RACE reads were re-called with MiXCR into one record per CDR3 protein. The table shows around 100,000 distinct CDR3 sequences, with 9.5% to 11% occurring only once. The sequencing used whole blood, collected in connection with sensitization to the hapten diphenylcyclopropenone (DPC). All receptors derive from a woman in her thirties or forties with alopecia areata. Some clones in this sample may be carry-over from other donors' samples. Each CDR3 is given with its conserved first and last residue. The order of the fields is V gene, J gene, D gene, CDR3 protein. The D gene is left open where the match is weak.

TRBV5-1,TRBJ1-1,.,CASSPNTVNTEAFF
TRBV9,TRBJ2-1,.,CASSGRTAREQFF
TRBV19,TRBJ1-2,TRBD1,CASSINRGRGYTF
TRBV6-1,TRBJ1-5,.,CASAGDQPQHF
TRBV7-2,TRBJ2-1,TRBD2,CASSPNPTSGNDEQFF
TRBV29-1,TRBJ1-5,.,CSVADSNQPQHF
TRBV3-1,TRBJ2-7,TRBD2,CASSDPGGTSGRIEQYF
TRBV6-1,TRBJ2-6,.,CASSEHQQGSGANVLTF
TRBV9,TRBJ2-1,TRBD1,CASSDRGLVYNEQFF
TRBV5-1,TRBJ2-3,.,CASSSGASTDTQYF
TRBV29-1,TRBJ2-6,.,CSARVPGANVLTF
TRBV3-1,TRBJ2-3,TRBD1,CASSQDLTGLWDTQYF
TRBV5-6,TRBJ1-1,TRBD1,CASSSDRGRGTEVFF
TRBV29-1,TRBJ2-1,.,CSVPQLLAGYYNEQFF
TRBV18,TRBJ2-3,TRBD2,CASSPRLALSDTQYF
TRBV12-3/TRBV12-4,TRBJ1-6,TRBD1,CASSRGQYNSPLHF
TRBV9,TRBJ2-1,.,CASSEGPRLNEQFF
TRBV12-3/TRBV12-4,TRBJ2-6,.,CASSLRNRDFSGANVLTF
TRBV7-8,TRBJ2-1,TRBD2,CATAWGGGPYNEQFF
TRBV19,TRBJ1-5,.,CASSKTQQPQHF
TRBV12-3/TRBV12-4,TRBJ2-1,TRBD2,CASSLQRTRDEQFF